Presented here are 22 T cell receptor beta chains from one specimen sequenced in a study of T cells in Graves' hyperthyroidism and ophthalmopathy. The source material, RNA transcripts, was used to amplify TCR beta CDR3 regions. The primer set for the first-round RT-PCR of the TCR CDR3 was HTBI. TCRdb re-analysed the multiplex PCR reads in MiXCR, keeping a single row per CDR3 protein. In the table there are a few hundred thousand distinct CDR3 sequences, 20% to 25% of which are singletons. The sample was blood. These receptor sequences come from a young man with Graves' ophthalmopathy.

This clonotype was observed a few times. The chain is built from TRBV5-1 and TRBJ1-5; the D gene is possibly TRBD1 (5 bases). CDR1 and CDR2 from the germline V gene are SGHRS and YFSETQ. CDR3 length: 13 residues. With 7 bases removed from V and 4 bases from J, the gap between germline ends came to 12 bases. CDR3: CASASGPNQPQHF. The CDR3 DNA reads as TGCGCCAGCGCCTCGGGACCTAATCAGCCCCAGCATTTT. The full variable domain, its missing parts supplied by reference TRBV5-1 and TRBJ1-5, is KAGVTQTPRYLIKTRGQQVTLSCSPISGHRSVSWYQQTPGQGLQFLFEYFSETQRNKGNFPGRFSGRQFSNSRSEMNVSTLELGDSALYLCASASGPNQPQHFGDGTRLSIL.

CDR3 in amino acids: CASSLRKGAGNTIYF. In DNA, the CDR3 is TGTGCCAGTAGTCTGAGGAAGGGGGCTGGAAACACCATATATTTT. The V call is TRBV19, the J call TRBJ1-3, with a possible D match to TRBD1 (6 bases). With 5 bases removed from V and 2 bases from J, the gap between germline ends came to 13 bases. The CDR3 extends over 15 amino acids. CDR1 is LNHDA and CDR2 is SQIVND in the germline V gene (reference sequence).

The J gene is TRBJ1-6, the V gene TRBV20-1, with a possible D match to TRBD1 (6 bases). The CDR3 has 17 amino acids. The germline gives CDR1 DFQATT, CDR2 SNEGSKA (reference sequence). V lost 1 base to trimming and J lost 9 bases, with 22 bases between them. Here the CDR3 reads CSARGSDSDWDFSPLHF. The DNA for the CDR3 is TGCAGTGCTAGAGGGTCGGACAGCGATTGGGATTTTTCACCCCTCCACTTT.

The chain combines TRBV3-1 with TRBJ2-1; TRBD2 is a possible D gene (7 bases). Germline V gives CDR1 LGHDT, CDR2 YNNKEL (reference sequence). The CDR3 contains 16 residues. V lost 1 base and J lost 4, with 14 bases in between. CDR3 coding DNA: TGTGCCAGCAGCCAAGTAGGAGGGGGGGCGTACAATGAGCAGTTCTTC. As protein: CASSQVGGGAYNEQFF.

This rearrangement joins TRBV29-1 to TRBJ2-3; weak D call: TRBD2 (5 bases). The CDR3 covers 14 residues. Between the trimmed V and J ends, which lost 4 bases and 2 bases, there was a span of 13 bases. Germline V gene data show CDR1 as SQVTM and CDR2 as ANQGSEA. The CDR3 loop reads CSVVGGHNTDTQYF. The CDR3, as DNA: TGCAGCGTTGTAGGCGGGCATAACACAGATACGCAGTATTTT.

Concerning this clonotype: A read error is possible here, since a much larger clone lies one base away. V usage is TRBV12-3 or TRBV12-4 and J usage is TRBJ2-1, with unresolved D. V was clipped by 0 bases and J by 12 bases, with 15 bases between them. This CDR3 contains 14 residues. CDR3 DNA: TGTGCCAGCAGTTTAGCTACAGCGCGTTCGGGGCAGTTCTTC. Amino acids: CASSLATARSGQFF.

This clonotype has at least ten counts. This chain links TRBV11-2 with TRBJ2-7; TRBD1 might be the D (7 bases). The V end was cut by 5 bases, the J end by 0 bases, with 11 bases between. This CDR3 is built from 14 residues. Germline CDR1 SGHAT, CDR2 FQNNGV. The CDR3 spells CASSQGGSSYEQYF. In nucleotides, the CDR3 is TGTGCCAGCAGCCAGGGGGGAAGCTCCTACGAGCAGTACTTC.

The gene calls are TRBV19 and TRBJ1-1; D not certain. CDR3 size: 14 residues. V was clipped by 3 bases and J by 8 bases, with 16 bases between them. In germline, CDR1 is LNHDA, CDR2 SQIVND (reference sequence). The CDR3, as DNA: TGTGCCAGTAGTATCACCGGACTCTCCCTCGAAGCTTTCTTT. Its translation is CASSITGLSLEAFF.

In this sample, this clonotype turned up a few times. V usage is TRBV10-3 and J usage is TRBJ2-3; TRBD1 aligns across 8 bases. The junction had 11 bases not matched to a gene; V was cut back by 8 bases and J by 7 bases. The CDR3 is 14 residues long. Germline assignment: CDR1 ENHRY and CDR2 SYGVKD. Here the CDR3 DNA reads TGTGCCATCTCCCCGGGACAGGAATGGAATACGCAGTATTTT. This encodes CAISPGQEWNTQYF.

Only a few counts were recorded for this clonotype. The genes are TRBV12-3 or TRBV12-4 and TRBJ1-1; D is unclear. The CDR3 is 14 amino acids. V was cut by 2 bases and J by 0 bases, with 7 bases left in between. The CDR3 protein is CASSLKVLNTEAFF. The DNA for the CDR3 is TGTGCCAGCAGTTTAAAGGTCTTGAACACTGAAGCTTTCTTT.

This clonotype was seen more than once but under ten times. The rearrangement joins TRBV5-4 to TRBJ2-2; D not resolved. The V gene's germline CDR1 is SGHNT and CDR2 YYREEE (reference sequence). Between the trimmed V and J ends, which lost 4 bases and 4 bases, there was a span of 14 bases. The CDR3 consists of 15 residues. CDR3: CASSNLERRTGELFF. DNA for the CDR3: TGTGCCAGCAGCAATCTCGAACGGCGCACCGGGGAGCTGTTTTTT.

This clonotype was found many times. This sequence joins TRBV5-4 and TRBJ2-5, with 9 bases aligning to TRBD2. The CDR3 sequence is 18 residues long. Per germline, CDR1 SGHNT and CDR2 YYREEE (reference sequence). The trim removed 3 bases at V and 5 bases at J, leaving 17 bases unmatched. CDR3 region: CASSSWDVAGVMMETQYF. For the CDR3, the DNA is TGTGCCAGCAGCTCCTGGGATGTAGCGGGAGTGATGATGGAGACCCAGTACTTC.

This clonotype was seen only a few times. V and J are TRBV14 and TRBJ2-1, with 8 bases lining up with TRBD1. This CDR3 contains 15 residues. V gave up 6 bases and J gave up 2 bases; unmatched junction bases: 6. Germline loops: CDR1 SGHDN, CDR2 FVKESK. This CDR3 is CASRITGGAYNEQFF. DNA for the CDR3: TGTGCCAGCAGGATAACAGGGGGTGCCTACAATGAGCAGTTCTTC.

J is TRBJ2-3 and V is TRBV28, with unresolved D. Germline CDR1 is MDHEN and CDR2 is SYDVKM. There are 18 residues in the CDR3. V was shortened by 2 bases and J by 2 bases, with 20 bases between the two germline ends. The DNA for the CDR3 is TGTGCCAGCAGTTTACAAGCCCCCAATACGTGGTTCACAGATACGCAGTATTTT. This encodes CASSLQAPNTWFTDTQYF. Full variable domain (remainder filled in from reference TRBV28 and TRBJ2-3): DVKVTQSSRYLVKRTGEKVFLECVQDMDHENMFWYRQDPGLGLRLIYFSYDVKMKEKGDIPEGYSVSREKKERFSLILESASTNQTSMYLCASSLQAPNTWFTDTQYFGPGTRLTVL.

J is TRBJ2-4 and V is TRBV11-2; D remains ambiguous. V lost 1 base, J lost 0 bases, and 19 bases lay in between. The CDR3 contains 19 residues. Germline V gives CDR1 SGHAT, CDR2 FQNNGV. DNA for the CDR3: TGTGCCAGCAGCTTAGCCGCATCGAAGTATTATATAGCCAAAAACATTCAGTACTTC. This sequence encodes CASSLAASKYYIAKNIQYF.

With respect to this clonotype: The junction shows a germline mismatch at one end, possibly a read error. The rearrangement links TRBV5-1 to TRBJ2-7, with unresolved D. Germline CDR1 SGHRS, CDR2 YFSETQ. The CDR3 covers 12 residues. CDR3 loop: CASGLGTYEQYF. CDR3 in DNA: TGCGCCAGCGGCTTGGGGACCTACGAGCAGTACTTC.

The V gene is TRBV7-9, the J gene TRBJ2-7, with 8 positions matching TRBD2. CDR1 is SEHNR, CDR2 FQNEAQ, per germline (reference sequence). The V and J ends lost 5 bases and 4 bases, in that order; junction bases with no gene match: 10. The CDR3 has 15 residues. The CDR3 sequence: CASSRPGLDPYEQYF. The CDR3 bases are TGTGCCAGCAGCCGACCGGGACTAGATCCGTACGAGCAGTACTTC.

In its sample, this clonotype was seen a few times. The rearrangement joins TRBV24-1 to TRBJ2-3; 9 bases agree with TRBD2. Germline CDR1 and CDR2: KGHDR and SFDVKD. With 6 bases clipped from V and 3 bases from J, the junction kept 12 bases outside the gene matches. The CDR3 has 17 amino acids. The DNA of the CDR3 is TGTGCCACCAGTAGGGTCGGTAGCGGGAGTGGTACAGATACGCAGTATTTT. Translating it yields CATSRVGSGSGTDTQYF.

The V and J genes are TRBV24-1 and TRBJ1-5; the D gene is possibly TRBD1 (6 bases). CDR3 length: 14 residues. Germline CDR1 is KGHDR and CDR2 is SFDVKD. V was trimmed by 5 bases and J by 3 bases, leaving 10 bases between them. Written as DNA, the CDR3 is TGTGCCACCAGTGGGACAGCCAACAATCAGCCCCAGCATTTT. Its protein is CATSGTANNQPQHF.

The chain employs TRBV10-3 and TRBJ2-7; 11 nucleotides align to TRBD1. Germline CDR1 is ENHRY and CDR2 is SYGVKD. The CDR3 is 18 amino acids. The ends lost 10 bases at V and 4 bases at J; junction bases unmatched: 21. The CDR3 reads CASQPTDRGRGGTYEQYF. CDR3 nucleotide sequence: TGTGCCAGCCAGCCTACGGACAGGGGGCGCGGGGGGACGTACGAGCAGTACTTC.

This clonotype showed up many times. The V gene is TRBV30, the J gene TRBJ1-5, with 7 nucleotides matching TRBD1. CDR1 is GTSNPN, CDR2 SVGIG, per germline (reference sequence). CDR3 length: 16 residues. V lost 1 base to trimming and J lost 7 bases; unmatched junction nucleotides: 13. In DNA, the CDR3 is TGTGCCTGGAGTGCGCCACAGGGGATTGCTGGCCAGCCCCAGCATTTT. The encoded protein is CAWSAPQGIAGQPQHF.

J is TRBJ2-7 and V is TRBV6-5; TRBD2 matches 11 bases. The V segment lost 2 bases and the J segment 1 base; nucleotides outside the gene matches: 13. The length of the CDR3 is 19 residues. Per germline, CDR1 MNHEY and CDR2 SVGAGI. The CDR3 nucleotides read TGTGCCAGCAGTTACGGGGATTTGAGGTCTAGCGGGGGGTCCTACGAGCAGTACTTC. It specifies CASSYGDLRSSGGSYEQYF.